This TCR beta chain appears in the sequencing data of a study of T cell repertoires in cytomegalovirus infection. Study-wide context: Carrying CMV and the relevant HLA type showed in public TCR beta signatures.

Study-level points and caveats: In two of eight donors, the top clonotype was HLA-C-restricted CMV-specific. Using cumulative public TCR beta family frequency, the authors identified those who carried CMV together with the relevant HLA.

With V trimmed by 6 bases and J by 2 bases, 3 bases remained unmatched. CDR1 and CDR2 (germline): LNHDA, SQIVND (reference sequence). This CDR3 spans 14 amino acids. This clonotype was counted a few times. Its antigen is unidentified. TCRdb reanalysed the reads using MiXCR and keeps one entry per CDR3 protein. The sample holds around 310,000 distinct CDR3 sequences, 17% seen once. Sequences were obtained from PBMCs. This clonotype was obtained from a human donor in good health (CMV status not recorded). Some clones in this sample may be carry-over from other donors' samples. The V and J genes are TRBV19 and TRBJ2-7; TRBD1 matches at 11 bases. Written as DNA, the CDR3 is TGTGCCAGTAGGAGGACAGGGGGCGCCTACGAGCAGTACTTC. Translated: CASRRTGGAYEQYF.